The 17 T cell receptor beta chains below were found in one sample sequenced in a study of blood T cell repertoires in COVID-19. Using immunoSEQ multiplex PCR, the repertoire was profiled, and TCRdb retains in-frame clones only, with some absent. The sample has roughly 190,000 clones; roughly four fifths are singletons. Sequences were obtained from PBMCs or T cells enriched from blood (not recorded which). Receptors were obtained from a man aged 40-49 years who had recovered from COVID-19.

V is TRBV6-6 and J is TRBJ1-1, with 7 bases that match TRBD1. The CDR3 runs to 15 residues. V was clipped by 6 bases and J by 4 bases; unmatched bases: 11. Germline V gene lookup returns CDR1 MNHNY and CDR2 SVGAGI (reference sequence). The CDR3 DNA is TGTGCCAGCAGCAACCGACAGGGCGGTTCCACTGAAGCTTTCTTT. As protein: CASSNRQGGSTEAFF.

V and J are TRBV28 and TRBJ2-1; 9 positions agree with TRBD1. Germline CDR1 is MDHEN and CDR2 is SYDVKM. J was trimmed by 14 bases and V by 2 bases; bases with no gene match: 4. This CDR3 is built from 12 residues. The chain's CDR3 is CASSLPRQGEFF. DNA for the CDR3: TGTGCCAGCAGTTTACCTAGACAGGGGGAGTTCTTC.

The chain joins TRBV2 to TRBJ1-1; 8 bases are shared with TRBD1. CDR3 length equals 14 residues. Germline trimming cut 6 bases from V and 0 bases from J; bases unmatched to any gene: 3. Germline CDR1 and CDR2: SNHLY and FYNNEI. Here the CDR3 reads CASRGQVMNTEAFF. In DNA form, the CDR3 reads TGTGCCAGCAGGGGACAGGTCATGAACACTGAAGCTTTCTTT.

The rearrangement uses TRBV7-2 and TRBJ2-5; the match to TRBD1 covers 9 bases. The V gene end was trimmed by 11 bases and the J gene end by 5 bases; junction bases not matched to a gene: 6. CDR3 size: 12 residues. Per germline, CDR1 SGHTA and CDR2 FQGNSA. CDR3 protein: CAGQGRSETQYF. As DNA, the CDR3 is TGTGCCGGACAGGGGAGGAGTGAGACCCAGTACTTC.

This chain uses TRBV7-8 with TRBJ2-5; 7 positions agree with TRBD2. The V gene end was trimmed by 1 base and the J gene end by 4 bases; junction bases not matched to a gene: 9. Looked up from germline, CDR1 is SGHVS and CDR2 is FQNEAQ. The CDR3 has 16 amino acids. The CDR3 here is CASSLERGGGGETQYF. CDR3 in DNA: TGTGCCAGCAGCTTAGAGAGGGGAGGCGGGGGAGAGACCCAGTACTTC.

The chain uses TRBV15 and TRBJ2-7, with 7 bases matching TRBD2. Germline V gene lookup returns CDR1 LNHNV and CDR2 YYDKDF (reference sequence). Trimming took 0 bases from V and 0 from J; bases not matched to a gene: 2. The CDR3 runs to 15 residues. The CDR3 region has the DNA TGTGCCACCAGCAGAGATCGGACTAGCTCCTACGAGCAGTACTTC. Translation gives CATSRDRTSSYEQYF.

The V and J genes are TRBV9 and TRBJ2-1; 7 positions match TRBD1. CDR1 and CDR2 (germline): SGDLS, YYNGEE. The CDR3 consists of 15 residues. The V and J ends lost 0 bases and 7 bases, in that order; junction bases with no gene match: 7. Written as DNA, the CDR3 is TGTGCCAGCAGCGTAGCCCCTAAGACAGGGAATGAGCAGTTCTTC. This encodes CASSVAPKTGNEQFF.

The rearrangement joins TRBV5-5 to TRBJ2-7; the D gene is possibly TRBD1 (6 bases). CDR3 size: 15 residues. Between the trimmed V and J ends, which lost 0 bases and 3 bases, there was a span of 13 bases. Germline V gene lookup returns CDR1 SGHKS and CDR2 YYEKEE (reference sequence). The CDR3 sequence is CASSLAQGWLYEQYV. The CDR3 DNA reads as TGTGCCAGCAGCTTGGCACAGGGCTGGCTCTACGAGCAGTACGTC.

This clone occurred once. The CDR3 nucleotides are TGTGCCAGCAGCATTCAATCACTAGCGAGTCACTCCTACAATGAGCAGTTCTTC. It specifies CASSIQSLASHSYNEQFF. The J gene is TRBJ2-1, the V gene TRBV9; 7 bases align to TRBD2. The CDR3 is 18 amino acids. Per germline, CDR1 SGDLS and CDR2 YYNGEE. V dropped 4 bases and J dropped 0; count of bases not matched to a gene: 13. Looking up the rest from reference TRBV9 and TRBJ2-1 gives the full variable domain: DSGVTQTPKHLITATGQRVTLRCSPRSGDLSVYWYQQSLDQGLQFLIQYYNGEERAKGNILERFSAQQFPDLHSELNLSSLELGDSALYFCASSIQSLASHSYNEQFFGPGTRLTVL.

The chain combines TRBV5-4 with TRBJ2-1; 9 bases match TRBD2. Germline V gene data show CDR1 as SGHNT and CDR2 as YYREEE (reference sequence). CDR3 length: 16 amino acids. J gave up 2 bases and V 4 bases, and 7 bases lay outside the gene matches. The CDR3 DNA reads TGTGCCAGCAGCCGGTCGACTAGCGGAACCTACAATGAGCAGTTCTTC. As protein: CASSRSTSGTYNEQFF.

This clone was counted a single time. The rearrangement joins TRBV2 to TRBJ1-1; D unclear. Looked up from germline, CDR1 is SNHLY and CDR2 is FYNNEI. This CDR3 comprises 14 residues. V was pared by 3 bases and J by 0 bases, with 8 bases between. The CDR3 sequence: CASSEETLNTEAFF. The CDR3 bases are TGTGCCAGCAGTGAGGAGACCTTGAACACTGAAGCTTTCTTT.

The chain is built from TRBV5-4 and TRBJ1-2; possible D gene TRBD1, 6 bases. The CDR3 extends over 15 amino acids. Per the germline V gene, CDR1 is SGHNT and CDR2 is YYREEE (reference sequence). The V gene lost 4 bases and the J gene lost 4 bases, with 17 bases spanning the gap. CDR3 protein: CASSTQGPKSYGYTF. CDR3 nucleotides: TGTGCCAGCAGCACACAGGGTCCGAAAAGCTATGGCTACACCTTC.

The chain employs TRBV7-9 and TRBJ1-3; 7 bases are shared with TRBD1. After removal of 5 bases from V and 4 bases from J, the junction contained 11 bases not matched to a gene. Per the germline V gene, CDR1 is SEHNR and CDR2 is FQNEAQ (reference sequence). The CDR3 is 16 amino acids. The CDR3 bases are TGTGCCAGCAGCAATGGCGACCGACAGGGAGGAAACACCATATATTTT. Translation: CASSNGDRQGGNTIYF. Looking up the rest from reference TRBV7-9 and TRBJ1-3 gives the full variable domain: DTGVSQNPRHKITKRGQNVTFRCDPISEHNRLYWYRQTLGQGPEFLTYFQNEAQLEKSRLLSDRFSAERPKGSFSTLEIQRTEQGDSAMYLCASSNGDRQGGNTIYFGEGSWLTVV.

V gene TRBV7-2 combines with J gene TRBJ1-1; D ambiguous. This CDR3 has 16 residues. Germline CDR1 and CDR2: SGHTA and FQGNSA. V lost 4 bases, J lost 12 bases, and 27 bases lay in between. The CDR3 bases are TGTGCCAGCAGCTCGGTTACAAGGTGGACTCCTCGGGGAACTTTCTTT. Translated: CASSSVTRWTPRGTFF.

The J gene is TRBJ2-2, the V gene TRBV7-3; 10 nucleotides match TRBD1. CDR1 and CDR2 (germline): SGHTA, FQGTGA. J was trimmed by 7 bases and V by 5 bases; bases with no gene match: 7. The CDR3 is made up of 15 amino acids. CDR3 coding DNA: TGTGCCAGCAGCAGCACCGGGACAGGGGTCGGGGAGCTGTTTTTT. Encoded protein: CASSSTGTGVGELFF.

This chain connects TRBV7-6 to TRBJ1-1; no definite D call. Trimming cost V 3 bases and J 3 bases, with 11 bases left between them. From germline, CDR1 is SGHVS and CDR2 FNYEAQ. The CDR3 sequence is 14 residues long. This CDR3 reads CASSLEVAYTEAFF. The CDR3, as DNA: TGTGCCAGCAGCTTGGAGGTGGCCTACACTGAAGCTTTCTTT.

The chain links TRBV18 to TRBJ2-2, with TRBD2 matching over 15 bases. The germline V gene has CDR1 KGHSH and CDR2 LQKENI. The J segment lost 5 bases and the V segment lost 6 bases, leaving 7 bases of the junction unmatched. The CDR3 covers 17 residues. CDR3 protein: CASSPTGLAGGTGELFF. CDR3 nucleotides: TGTGCCAGCTCCCCCACGGGACTAGCGGGAGGAACCGGGGAGCTGTTTTTT.